Listed below are T cell receptor beta chains from one sample, sequenced in a study of response to subunit inactivated influenza vaccine. Via MiXCR, TCRdb re-called the RT-PCR reads, giving one row per CDR3 protein. The data show about 650,000 distinct CDR3 sequences, about 15% seen once. The sequenced sample was PBMCs from blood, obtained about 14 days before vaccination. Receptor source: a man aged 45-60 years who received an inactivated influenza vaccine. CDR3s include the opening cysteine and the closing phenylalanine or tryptophan. The D gene is left open where the match is weak. Clone sizes are given selectively: once, few, many, or a class where the clone is expanded.

v_call	clone_size	d_call	j_call	cdr3_nt	cdr3_aa
TRBV7-9	-	-	TRBJ2-3	TGTGCCAGCAGCTCGCGGCTCAATGTGGGAGATACGCAGTATTTT	CASSSRLNVGDTQYF
TRBV12-3/TRBV12-4	-	-	TRBJ2-5	TGTGCCAGCGGGGCCCCCCTAGGGGAGACCCAGTACTTC	CASGAPLGETQYF
TRBV12-3/TRBV12-4	-	TRBD2	TRBJ2-1	TGTGCCAGCAGACTAGCGGGGGGGCCTCCTGAGCAGTTCTTC	CASRLAGGPPEQFF
TRBV20-1	few	-	TRBJ2-7	TGCAGTGCTAGAGCGAGGGACCAGGGGAACTACGAGCAGTACTTC	CSARARDQGNYEQYF
TRBV25-1	many	-	TRBJ2-1	TGTGCCAGCAGTGACTTCTTGACAGACTCCTACAATGAGCAGTTCTTC	CASSDFLTDSYNEQFF
TRBV24-1	few	-	TRBJ2-2	TGTGCCACCAGGGAGAACACCGGGGAGCTGTTTTTT	CATRENTGELFF
TRBV12-3/TRBV12-4	many	TRBD1	TRBJ2-7	TGTGCCAGCAGTTTGTACAGGGGATCCTACGAGCAGTACTTC	CASSLYRGSYEQYF
TRBV28	-	-	TRBJ2-3	TGTGCCAGCAGTAAACGGACACCCCTCGGAGATACGCAGTATTTT	CASSKRTPLGDTQYF
TRBV5-1	few	-	TRBJ2-7	TGCGCCAGCAGCTTGGAACCGTATAGGGAGCAGTACTTC	CASSLEPYREQYF
TRBV7-2	few	-	TRBJ2-2	TGTGCCAGCAGCACCCGGCGCACCGGGGAGCTGTTTTTT	CASSTRRTGELFF
TRBV27	few	-	TRBJ1-1	TGTGCCAGCAGTTTCTATCCGAGGGCAGGCAACACTGAAGCTTTCTTT	CASSFYPRAGNTEAFF
TRBV10-3	-	-	TRBJ1-2	TGTGCCATCAGTGACGGCAGGGGCTATGGCTACACCTTC	CAISDGRGYGYTF
TRBV4-3	-	TRBD2	TRBJ2-3	TGCGCCAGCAGCCCAGGACCGGGACTAGCGGGGCTCACAGATACGCAGTATTTT	CASSPGPGLAGLTDTQYF
TRBV7-6	few	-	TRBJ2-7	TGTGCCAGCAGCTCCGGACATACCTACGAGCAGTACTTC	CASSSGHTYEQYF
TRBV12-3/TRBV12-4	-	TRBD2	TRBJ2-1	TGTGCCAGCATTAGCGGGGACAATGAGCAGTTCTTC	CASISGDNEQFF
TRBV12-3/TRBV12-4	many	-	TRBJ1-6	TGTGCCAGCAGTTTAGGGAGGAATTCACCCCTCCACTTT	CASSLGRNSPLHF
TRBV4-3	-	-	TRBJ1-1	TGCGCCAGCAGCCAAGAAGGGGGACGAAGGAACACTGAAGCTTTCTTT	CASSQEGGRRNTEAFF
TRBV28	few	-	TRBJ2-7	TGTGCCAGCAGTTCCTCTGGACAGAATTTACTCTACGAGCAGTACTTC	CASSSSGQNLLYEQYF
TRBV9	few	TRBD1	TRBJ2-1	TGTGCCAGCAGCGACCGAAACAGGGGGCGGAATGAGCAGTTCTTC	CASSDRNRGRNEQFF
TRBV18	-	TRBD1	TRBJ2-1	TGTGCCAGCTCACCTCCGGGACAGAACTACAATGAGCAGTTCTTC	CASSPPGQNYNEQFF
TRBV3-1	few	-	TRBJ2-2	TGTGCCAGCAGCCAAGGTTTGATGGGCGCCGGGGAGCTGTTTTTT	CASSQGLMGAGELFF
TRBV4-3	-	-	TRBJ2-1	TGCGCCAGCAGCCAAGGAATTGACCAGCAGTTCTTC	CASSQGIDQQFF
TRBV28	-	-	TRBJ2-3	TGTACCAGCAGTTTTCGCGGGGCCAAAGATACGCAGTATTTT	CTSSFRGAKDTQYF
TRBV5-1	few	-	TRBJ2-7	TGCGCCAGCACTGAAACAAATTCCTACGAGCAGTACTTC	CASTETNSYEQYF
TRBV9	-	TRBD2	TRBJ2-2	TGTGCCAGCAGCGTAGGGGCGACTAGCGCGAACACCGGGGAGCTGTTTTTT	CASSVGATSANTGELFF
TRBV6-5	-	-	TRBJ1-6	TGTGCCAGCAGTTACCAGGGCCGCAGCTCCTATAATTCACCCCTCCACTTT	CASSYQGRSSYNSPLHF
TRBV5-1	-	-	TRBJ2-3	TGCGCCAGCAGCTACACTAGCAGCACAGATACGCAGTATTTT	CASSYTSSTDTQYF
TRBV7-2	-	-	TRBJ2-1	TGTGCCAGCAGCTTAGGGGCAGACCATGAGCAGTTCTTC	CASSLGADHEQFF
TRBV4-1	many	-	TRBJ1-2	TGCGCCAGCAGCCAACAAGGGGAAGGCTACACCTTC	CASSQQGEGYTF
TRBV4-3	few	TRBD1	TRBJ1-2	TGCGCCAGCAGCCAACTAATGGACAGGGAAGATTATGGCTACACCTTC	CASSQLMDREDYGYTF
TRBV28	-	-	TRBJ2-3	TGTGCCAGCAGTATTATGTGGGTCGCCGGGACTAGCACAGATACGCAGTATTTT	CASSIMWVAGTSTDTQYF
TRBV15	-	-	TRBJ2-7	TGTGCCACCAGCTTAAGTTATCTTGGAGCCTACGAGCAGTACTTC	CATSLSYLGAYEQYF
TRBV20-1	few	TRBD2	TRBJ2-1	TGCAGTGCTAAACGCCCAGTTAGAGCGGGGTCGTGGAGGAATGAGCAGTTCTTC	CSAKRPVRAGSWRNEQFF
TRBV4-1	many	-	TRBJ2-4	TGCGCCAGCAGCCAAGATTCGGCGGAGCTAAACATTCAGTACTTC	CASSQDSAELNIQYF
TRBV12-3/TRBV12-4	many	-	TRBJ1-1	TGTGCCAGCAGTTTGGTAGGGGATGCTTTCTTT	CASSLVGDAFF
TRBV5-1	-	-	TRBJ2-3	TGCGCCAGCAGTTGGACGGGGGATCCTAGCACAGATACGCAGTATTTT	CASSWTGDPSTDTQYF
TRBV20-1	few	-	TRBJ2-1	TGCAGTGCCCGTGGGCATAATGAGCAGTTCTTC	CSARGHNEQFF
TRBV7-9	-	TRBD2	TRBJ2-1	TGTGCCAGCAGCTCTTCCTGGCGGGGGGAAAACAATGAGCAGTTCTTC	CASSSSWRGENNEQFF
TRBV10-3	few	TRBD1	TRBJ2-1	TGTGCCATCAGTGAGTCTCGGACAGGATACAATGAGCAGTTCTTC	CAISESRTGYNEQFF
TRBV9	-	-	TRBJ2-5	TGTGCCAGCAGCGTCCAGGATGGGCGAGAGACCCAGTACTTC	CASSVQDGRETQYF
TRBV7-2	few	-	TRBJ2-7	TGTGCCAGCAGCTTAGTCCCCCGTGACCCTACCTACGAGCAGTACTTC	CASSLVPRDPTYEQYF
TRBV20-1	-	-	TRBJ2-1	TGCAGTGCTAGACCCCCAGACACCTACAATGAGCAGTTCTTC	CSARPPDTYNEQFF
TRBV5-1	many	-	TRBJ1-1	TGCGCCAGCAGCTTGGGGGGACGGCGGAACACTGAAGCTTTCTTT	CASSLGGRRNTEAFF
TRBV10-3	few	-	TRBJ2-3	TGTGCCATCAGGGGGGACAACACAGATACGCAGTATTTT	CAIRGDNTDTQYF
TRBV20-1	few	-	TRBJ1-5	TGCAGTGCTAGAGGAGGACGGCCAAATCAGCCCCAGCATTTT	CSARGGRPNQPQHF
TRBV29-1	few	-	TRBJ1-1	TGCAGCGTTTGGGCCCCCGGGGGAAGGGCTTTCTTT	CSVWAPGGRAFF
TRBV21-1	-	-	TRBJ2-1	TGTGCCAGCAGCAAAGCCCTGGCTAGCGGGACCTGGATGACGGATGAGCAGTTCTTC	CASSKALASGTWMTDEQFF
TRBV19	few	-	TRBJ1-6	TGTGCCAGTAGTATAGATCCGGCCGCCACCCTCCACTTT	CASSIDPAATLHF
TRBV12-3/TRBV12-4	-	-	TRBJ1-5	TGTGCCAGCAGCTCCGCTGGTAGTAACCTCAATCAGCCCCAGCATTTT	CASSSAGSNLNQPQHF
TRBV5-4	few	-	TRBJ2-7	TGTGCCAGCAGCTTGAGAGCGGGTCGCTCCTACGAGCAGTACTTC	CASSLRAGRSYEQYF
TRBV7-2	many	-	TRBJ2-7	TGTGCCAGCAGCTTAGCGGGGGGGCTTTACGAGCAGTACTTC	CASSLAGGLYEQYF
TRBV29-1	-	-	TRBJ1-2	TGCAGCGTGCTATCGACAGCCGCCTCTTATGGCTACACCTTC	CSVLSTAASYGYTF
TRBV9	many	TRBD1	TRBJ2-1	TGTGCCAGCAGCGTAGAGGCTGGGAGCAGGGGGCGGCAGTTCTTC	CASSVEAGSRGRQFF
TRBV9	-	TRBD2	TRBJ2-3	TGTGCCAGCAGCGCTTCCGGAGCTAGCGGGAGGACAAATACGCAGTATTTT	CASSASGASGRTNTQYF
TRBV18	few	-	TRBJ2-1	TGTGCCAGCTCACCACCGGGGAGGCACATTAACAATGAGCAGTTCTTC	CASSPPGRHINNEQFF
TRBV4-2	-	-	TRBJ2-1	TGTGCCAGCAGCCATGATGCAACTCCTTCGGCCAATGAGCAGTTCTTC	CASSHDATPSANEQFF
TRBV20-1	few	TRBD2	TRBJ2-3	TGCAGTGTCAAGACTAGCCGGGTCAGGTATTTT	CSVKTSRVRYF
TRBV20-1	many	TRBD1	TRBJ2-7	TGCAGTGCTGGACAGGGGGCTGTTAGCGAGCAGTACTTC	CSAGQGAVSEQYF
TRBV29-1	few	-	TRBJ2-7	TGCAGCGTTGAGGGGGTGAGGGGAACCTACGAGCAGTACTTC	CSVEGVRGTYEQYF